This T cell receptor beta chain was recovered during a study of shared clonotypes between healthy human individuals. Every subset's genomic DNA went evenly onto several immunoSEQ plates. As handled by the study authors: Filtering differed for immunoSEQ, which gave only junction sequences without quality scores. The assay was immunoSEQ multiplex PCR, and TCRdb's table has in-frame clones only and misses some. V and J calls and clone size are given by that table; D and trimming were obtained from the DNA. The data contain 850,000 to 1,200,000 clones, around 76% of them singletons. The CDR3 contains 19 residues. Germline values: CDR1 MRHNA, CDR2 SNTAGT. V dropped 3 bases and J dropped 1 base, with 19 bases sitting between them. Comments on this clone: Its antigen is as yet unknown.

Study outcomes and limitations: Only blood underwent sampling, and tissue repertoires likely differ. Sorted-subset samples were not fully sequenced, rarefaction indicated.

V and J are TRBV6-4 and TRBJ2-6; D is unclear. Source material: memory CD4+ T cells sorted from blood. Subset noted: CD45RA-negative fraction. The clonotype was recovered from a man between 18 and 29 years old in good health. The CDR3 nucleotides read TGTGCCAGCAGTGATCCCCCGGCGGTAGTTCAATCTGGGGCCAACGTCCTGACTTTC. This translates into CASSDPPAVVQSGANVLTF.